Below, 29 T cell receptor beta chains from the same sample are listed, as sequenced in a study of blood T cell repertoires in COVID-19. Only in-frame clones appear in the TCRdb table, and some are missing; sequencing was by immunoSEQ multiplex PCR. The sample records hundreds of thousands of clones, about 88% being singletons. Material for sequencing was peripheral blood. The receptor source for this set is a woman in her seventies with COVID-19, enrolled during active disease.

This rearrangement joins TRBV14 to TRBJ1-2, with no clear D. V was trimmed by 1 base and J by 7 bases, leaving 7 bases between them. The germline V gene has CDR1 SGHDN and CDR2 FVKESK. The CDR3 loop spans 12 amino acids. CDR3 DNA sequence: TGTGCCAGCAGCCAAGTCAGAGGTGGCTACACCTTC. Translated: CASSQVRGGYTF.

The chain employs TRBV28 and TRBJ1-5; no clear D gene. The CDR3 spans 12 residues. Trimming removed 5 bases at V and 2 bases at J, with 4 bases between. In germline, CDR1 is MDHEN, CDR2 SYDVKM. Written as DNA, the CDR3 is TGTGCCAGCAGTGCGGGCAATCAGCCCCAGCATTTT. Amino acids: CASSAGNQPQHF.

The chain uses TRBV19 and TRBJ1-3, with D hard to call. Looked up from germline, CDR1 is LNHDA and CDR2 is SQIVND (reference sequence). This CDR3 region has 14 residues. V lost 4 bases, J lost 2 bases, and 9 bases lay in between. Here the CDR3 DNA reads TGTGCCAGTAGTAGAACTGCTGCTGGAAACACCATATATTTT. Translation gives CASSRTAAGNTIYF.

This clone showed up just a few times. The V gene is TRBV18, the J gene TRBJ1-4, with D possibly TRBD1 on 5 matching bases. Trimming shortened V by 2 bases and J by 7 bases, and 14 bases separated the two germline ends. The CDR3 covers 15 residues. Per germline, CDR1 KGHSH and CDR2 LQKENI. Written as DNA, the CDR3 is TGTGCCAGCTCACCAACGGGGGACCTAAGTGAAAAACTGTTTTTT. It codes for CASSPTGDLSEKLFF.

The chain employs TRBV14 and TRBJ2-7; 7 bases line up with TRBD1. J lost 3 bases, V lost 4 bases, and 6 bases had no gene match. The germline CDR1 and CDR2 sequences are SGHDN and FVKESK. CDR3 length equals 14 residues. Here the CDR3 reads CASSRRQGNYEQYF. The CDR3 bases are TGTGCCAGCAGCCGTCGACAGGGAAACTACGAGCAGTACTTC. Full variable domain (remainder filled in from reference TRBV14 and TRBJ2-7): EAGVTQFPSHSVIEKGQTVTLRCDPISGHDNLYWYRRVMGKEIKFLLHFVKESKQDESGMPNNRFLAERTGGTYSTLKVQPAELEDSGVYFCASSRRQGNYEQYFGPGTRLTVT.

This clone showed up just once. The chain combines TRBV9 with TRBJ1-1; the D is unclear. This CDR3 has 15 residues. Germline CDR1 SGDLS, CDR2 YYNGEE. V lost 3 bases, J lost 2 bases, and 14 bases lay in between. This chain's CDR3 is CASSEDGSVNTEAFF. The CDR3 region has the DNA TGTGCCAGCAGCGAAGACGGGTCCGTTAACACTGAAGCTTTCTTT.

CDR3 DNA sequence: TGTGCCAGCAGTGTTGGAGGTTATCCCTATGGCTACACCTTC. Translation: CASSVGGYPYGYTF. The rearrangement joins TRBV27 to TRBJ1-2; the D is unclear. Germline lookup yields CDR1 MNHEY and CDR2 SMNVEV (reference sequence). This CDR3 spans 14 amino acids. The germline V and J ends were trimmed by 5 bases and 4 bases, with 14 bases remaining between them.

The rearrangement joins TRBV6-5 to TRBJ2-7; 11 bases match TRBD2. V lost 5 bases and J lost 6; bases outside the gene matches: 3. The CDR3 runs 13 residues. CDR1 is MNHEY, CDR2 SVGAGI, per germline. Here the CDR3 reads CASSSLAGGEQYF. DNA of the CDR3: TGTGCCAGCAGTAGTCTAGCGGGGGGCGAGCAGTACTTC.

This clone was picked up a small number of times. The chain combines TRBV7-8 with TRBJ1-5; 8 nucleotides agree with TRBD1. This CDR3 has 15 residues. Trimming at V came to 5 bases and at J to 3 bases, leaving 6 bases not matched to a gene. Germline-derived CDR1 and CDR2 are SGHVS and FQNEAQ. The CDR3 coding sequence is TGTGCCAGCAGCGAACAGGGGGGCGTCAATCAGCCCCAGCATTTT. Translating it yields CASSEQGGVNQPQHF.

The chain employs TRBV27 and TRBJ1-1; TRBD1 is a possible D gene (6 bases). V was pared by 6 bases and J by 4 bases, with 18 bases between. From germline, CDR1 is MNHEY and CDR2 SMNVEV (reference sequence). The CDR3 runs to 15 residues. CDR3 sequence: CASRRATGPGTEAFF. For the CDR3, the DNA is TGTGCCAGCAGACGAGCGACAGGCCCGGGCACTGAAGCTTTCTTT.

The V and J genes are TRBV11-1 and TRBJ2-1; D might be TRBD2 (5 bases). Germline CDR1 is SGHAT and CDR2 is FQDESV (reference sequence). Between the trimmed V and J ends, which lost 2 bases and 8 bases, there was a span of 16 bases. The length of the CDR3 is 15 residues. The CDR3 here is CASSLTPLEGDEQFF. In DNA form, the CDR3 reads TGTGCCAGCAGCTTAACCCCCCTAGAGGGTGATGAGCAGTTCTTC.

This clone is a singleton in its sample. The rearrangement links TRBV7-2 to TRBJ1-3, with no clear D. The CDR3 covers 17 residues. Germline CDR1 reads SGHTA; CDR2 reads FQGNSA. Trimming left V 1 base short and J 0 bases short, with 13 bases between. CDR3 sequence: CASSLVGGSLSGNTIYF. The CDR3 bases are TGTGCCAGCAGCTTAGTTGGCGGGTCCCTCTCTGGAAACACCATATATTTT.

The chain links TRBV28 to TRBJ2-3; weak D call: TRBD2 (6 bases). The V gene's germline CDR1 is MDHEN and CDR2 SYDVKM. There are 15 residues in the CDR3. Trimming pared 5 bases from V and 6 bases from J, leaving 18 bases between. CDR3 protein: CASSDPGLLTDTQYF. The CDR3 DNA reads TGTGCCAGCAGTGATCCGGGACTTCTTACGGATACGCAGTATTTT.

J is TRBJ1-1 and V is TRBV12-3 or TRBV12-4; no reliable D call. V shed 6 bases and J shed 0 bases, with 8 bases lying between them. The CDR3 is 13 residues long. The DNA for the CDR3 is TGTGCCAGCAGGCGTGCAATGAACACTGAAGCTTTCTTT. Translated: CASRRAMNTEAFF.

V gene TRBV23-1 combines with J gene TRBJ2-3; D perhaps matches TRBD1 (5 bases). TRBV23-1 is an ORF; its function is uncertain. V lost 2 bases, J lost 0 bases, and 6 bases lay in between. The CDR3 totals 14 residues. In nucleotides, the CDR3 is TGCGCCAGCAGTCAACAGGGTAGCACAGATACGCAGTATTTT. Translated, it gives CASSQQGSTDTQYF.

This clone occurred once. This chain joins TRBV7-9 and TRBJ1-2; D might be TRBD1 (6 bases). CDR3 length: 14 amino acids. The V and J ends lost 5 bases and 4 bases respectively, with 14 bases between them. The germline V gene encodes CDR1 SEHNR and CDR2 FQNEAQ (reference sequence). In DNA form, the CDR3 reads TGTGCCAGCAGCCAAGCAGGGGTCGGCTATGGCTACACCTTC. This encodes CASSQAGVGYGYTF.

This chain connects TRBV27 to TRBJ2-3, with TRBD2 matching 11 bases. This CDR3 has 17 amino acids. Unmatched junction bases numbered 3, after V lost 0 bases and J lost 1 base. CDR1 is MNHEY and CDR2 is SMNVEV in the germline V gene (reference sequence). The CDR3, as DNA: TGTGCCAGCAGTTTATCTTTTAGCGGGGGGGGCACAGATACGCAGTATTTT. It is translated as CASSLSFSGGGTDTQYF.

DNA for the CDR3: TGTGCCAGCAGCCAAGATCAGGGGATCTTTGCGTTCTTC. Its protein is CASSQDQGIFAFF. The gene calls are TRBV3-1 (or the pseudogene TRBV3-2) and TRBJ2-1; a weak D match, TRBD1 (6 bases). Per germline, CDR1 LGHDT and CDR2 YNNKEL (reference sequence). Trimming removed 0 bases at V and 15 bases at J, with 15 bases between. The CDR3 contains 13 residues.

The V call is TRBV5-8, the J call TRBJ1-5; 8 positions match TRBD1. With V trimmed by 5 bases and J by 5 bases, 9 bases remained unmatched. The CDR3 runs 15 residues. CDR1 is SGHTS, CDR2 YDEGEE, per germline. The CDR3 DNA reads as TGTGCCAGCAGTTTTACTCGGACAGGGTATCAGCCCCAGCATTTT. Translating gives CASSFTRTGYQPQHF.

The chain is built from TRBV10-3 and TRBJ2-5; TRBD2 is a possible D gene (5 bases). The V end lost 6 bases, the J end lost 5 bases, and 10 bases lay between the germline ends. The germline V gene encodes CDR1 ENHRY and CDR2 SYGVKD. The CDR3 has 12 amino acids. CDR3 DNA sequence: TGTGCCATCAGGGGGAGTGACGAGACCCAGTACTTC. Amino acids: CAIRGSDETQYF.

V usage is TRBV24-1 and J usage is TRBJ2-7; 9 positions match TRBD1. Germline V gene data show CDR1 as KGHDR and CDR2 as SFDVKD. Trimming removed 2 bases from V and 7 bases from J; junction bases left unmatched: 8. The CDR3 runs to 15 residues. CDR3 DNA sequence: TGTGCCACCAGTGATTCCGGGACAGGGACGGAAGAGCAGTACTTC. Protein: CATSDSGTGTEEQYF.

The chain carries TRBV5-1 and TRBJ2-3; 11 bases map to TRBD1. There are 15 residues in the CDR3. Germline values: CDR1 SGHRS, CDR2 YFSETQ. J was trimmed by 5 bases and V by 4 bases; bases with no gene match: 6. CDR3 DNA: TGCGCCAGCAGCGGACGGGGACAGGGGGAAGATACGCAGTATTTT. It specifies CASSGRGQGEDTQYF.

This clone was recorded only once. J is TRBJ1-4 and V is TRBV30; D uncertain. Trimming took 4 bases from V and 4 from J, leaving 16 bases between them. This CDR3 comprises 15 residues. Germline V CDR1 and CDR2: GTSNPN, SVGIG (reference sequence). The CDR3, as DNA: TGTGCCTGGAAGGTGAGGCCTTTAGATAATGAAAAACTGTTTTTT. Its translation is CAWKVRPLDNEKLFF.

This chain links TRBV28 with TRBJ2-7; D is unresolved. V lost 3 bases and J lost 4, with 7 bases in between. This CDR3 region has 12 residues. Per the germline V gene, CDR1 is MDHEN and CDR2 is SYDVKM. The CDR3 loop reads CASSFRDYEQYF. The CDR3 nucleotides are TGTGCCAGCAGTTTTCGAGATTACGAGCAGTACTTC.

The J gene is TRBJ1-3, the V gene TRBV19, with 7 bases identical to TRBD1. Germline-derived CDR1 and CDR2 are LNHDA and SQIVND (reference sequence). V shed 4 bases, J shed 4 bases, and the junction held 7 bases outside the gene matches. CDR3 size: 15 residues. In DNA, the CDR3 is TGTGCCAGTAGTAGGGACAGAGTAAGAGGAAACACCATATATTTT. It specifies CASSRDRVRGNTIYF.

The rearrangement joins TRBV10-3 to TRBJ2-7, with 11 positions matching TRBD1. The germline V gene encodes CDR1 ENHRY and CDR2 SYGVKD. The CDR3 runs 15 residues. V lost 6 bases, J lost 5 bases, and 9 bases stayed unmatched. The CDR3 loop is CAISDTGQGGHEQYF. CDR3 bases: TGTGCCATCAGCGATACGGGACAGGGGGGCCACGAGCAGTACTTC.

The chain combines TRBV10-3 with TRBJ1-5; D not resolved. Germline CDR1 ENHRY, CDR2 SYGVKD. CDR3 length equals 14 residues. The germline V and J ends were trimmed by 4 bases and 7 bases, with 14 bases remaining between them. CDR3 in DNA: TGTGCCATCAGTGCTGGGCGGGTAGGACAGCCCCAGCATTTT. Translation gives CAISAGRVGQPQHF.

The chain recombines TRBV12-3 or TRBV12-4 with TRBJ1-1; no firm D call. The CDR3 has 13 amino acids. Trimming removed 10 bases from V and 1 base from J, with 13 bases in between. The CDR3 sequence is CATRWRPNTEAFF. DNA of the CDR3: TGTGCCACCCGTTGGCGGCCGAACACTGAAGCTTTCTTT.

The gene calls are TRBV30 and TRBJ1-1, with no clear D. This CDR3 has 14 amino acids. Germline CDR1 GTSNPN, CDR2 SVGIG (reference sequence). This CDR3 reads CSGSQYNRGTEAFF. The CDR3 DNA is TGTTCCGGGTCCCAATATAATCGAGGGACTGAAGCTTTCTTT.